This TCR beta chain is from a study of T-cell reconstitution after alpha-beta-depleted transplantation in children. Molecular barcoding with unique molecular identifiers was used for the TCRbeta library. Via MiXCR, TCRdb re-called the PCR reads, giving one row per CDR3 protein. The data contain a few hundred thousand distinct CDR3 sequences, 9% to 10% of them seen just once; the ten biggest clones take up about 4.8%. This clonotype has a handful of counts. Source: PBMCs from the stem cell graft donor, taken from the stem cell graft. This clonotype was sampled from a human donor who donated a stem cell graft to a child with SCID.

The CDR3 region is CSAIRGSTDTQYF. CDR3 DNA sequence: TGCAGTGCTATCCGGGGGTCCACAGATACGCAGTATTTT. The rearrangement uses TRBV20-1 and TRBJ2-3; perhaps TRBD2 as D (6 bases). Germline CDR1 reads DFQATT; CDR2 reads SNEGSKA (reference sequence). Between the trimmed V and J ends, which lost 4 bases and 2 bases, there was a span of 10 bases. The CDR3 spans 13 residues.